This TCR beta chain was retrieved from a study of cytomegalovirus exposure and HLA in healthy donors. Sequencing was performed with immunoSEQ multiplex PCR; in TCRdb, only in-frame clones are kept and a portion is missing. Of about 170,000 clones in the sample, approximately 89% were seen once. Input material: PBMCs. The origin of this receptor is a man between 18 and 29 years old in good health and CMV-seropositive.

CDR3 bases: TGTGCCAGCAGCCCGCGGACTAGCAGTGGCATTCAGTACTTC. It codes for CASSPRTSSGIQYF. V usage is TRBV7-3 and J usage is TRBJ2-4, with TRBD2 identical over 8 bases. With V trimmed by 5 bases and J by 9 bases, 9 bases remained unmatched. The CDR3 runs to 14 residues. Germline V gene data show CDR1 as SGHTA and CDR2 as FQGTGA.